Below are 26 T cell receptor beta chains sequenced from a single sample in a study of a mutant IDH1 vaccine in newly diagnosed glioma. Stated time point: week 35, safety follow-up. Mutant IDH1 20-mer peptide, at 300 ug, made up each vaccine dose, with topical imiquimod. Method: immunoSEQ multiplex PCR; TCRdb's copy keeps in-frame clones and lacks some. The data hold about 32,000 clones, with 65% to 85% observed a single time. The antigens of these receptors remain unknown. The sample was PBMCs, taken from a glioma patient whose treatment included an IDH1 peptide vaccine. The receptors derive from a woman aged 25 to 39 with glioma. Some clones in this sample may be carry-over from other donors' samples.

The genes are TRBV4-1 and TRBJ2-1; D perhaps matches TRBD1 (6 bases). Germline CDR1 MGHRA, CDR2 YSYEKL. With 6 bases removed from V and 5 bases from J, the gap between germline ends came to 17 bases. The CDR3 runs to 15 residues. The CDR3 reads CASRTFDRSDNEQFF. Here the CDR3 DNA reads TGCGCCAGCAGGACCTTTGACAGGAGCGACAATGAGCAGTTCTTC.

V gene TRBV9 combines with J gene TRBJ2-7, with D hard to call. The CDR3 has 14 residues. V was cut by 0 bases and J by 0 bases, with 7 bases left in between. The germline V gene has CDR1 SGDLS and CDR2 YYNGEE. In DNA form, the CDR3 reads TGTGCCAGCAGCGTAGTAGCCTCCTCCTACGAGCAGTACTTC. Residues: CASSVVASSYEQYF.

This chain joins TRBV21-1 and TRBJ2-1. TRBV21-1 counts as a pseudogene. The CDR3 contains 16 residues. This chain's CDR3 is CASSNDGFFSYNEQFF. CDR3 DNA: TGTGCCAGCAGCAATGATGGGTTCTTCTCATACAATGAGCAGTTCTTC.

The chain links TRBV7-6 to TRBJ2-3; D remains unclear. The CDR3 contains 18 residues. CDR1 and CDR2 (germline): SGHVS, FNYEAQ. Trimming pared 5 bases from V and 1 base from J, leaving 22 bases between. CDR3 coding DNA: TGTGCCAGCAGCCCGCAAGCGCCTCCAAGATACGGCACAGATACGCAGTATTTT. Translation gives CASSPQAPPRYGTDTQYF. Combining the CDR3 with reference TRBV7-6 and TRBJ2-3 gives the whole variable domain GAGVSQSPRYKVTKRGQDVALRCDPISGHVSLYWYRQALGQGPEFLTYFNYEAQQDKSGLPNDRFSAERPEGSISTLTIQRTEQRDSAMYRCASSPQAPPRYGTDTQYFGPGTRLTVL.

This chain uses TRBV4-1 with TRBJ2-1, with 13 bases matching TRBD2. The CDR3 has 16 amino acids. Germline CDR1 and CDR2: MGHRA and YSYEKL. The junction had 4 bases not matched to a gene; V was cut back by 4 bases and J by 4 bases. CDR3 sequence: CASSRGTSGTYNEQFF. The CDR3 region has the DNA TGCGCCAGCAGCCGGGGGACTAGCGGGACATACAATGAGCAGTTCTTC.

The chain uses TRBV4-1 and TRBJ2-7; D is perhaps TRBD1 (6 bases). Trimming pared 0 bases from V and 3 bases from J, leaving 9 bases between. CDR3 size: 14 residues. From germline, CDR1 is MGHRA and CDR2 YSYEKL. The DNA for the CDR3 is TGCGCCAGCAGCCAAGATGGGACACTCTACGAGCAGTACTTC. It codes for CASSQDGTLYEQYF.

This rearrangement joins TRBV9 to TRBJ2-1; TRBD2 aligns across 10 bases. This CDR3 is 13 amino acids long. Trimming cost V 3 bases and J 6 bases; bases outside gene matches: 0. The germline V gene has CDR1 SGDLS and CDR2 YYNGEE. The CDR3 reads CASSGTSGNEQFF. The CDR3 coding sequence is TGTGCCAGCAGCGGGACTAGCGGCAATGAGCAGTTCTTC.

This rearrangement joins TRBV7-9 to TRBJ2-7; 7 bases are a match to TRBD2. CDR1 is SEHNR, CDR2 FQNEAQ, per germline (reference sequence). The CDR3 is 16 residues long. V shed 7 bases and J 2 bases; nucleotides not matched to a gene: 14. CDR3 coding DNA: TGTGCCAGCACCCCGCCAGCGGCGGGAGAAGCCTACGAGCAGTACTTC. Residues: CASTPPAAGEAYEQYF. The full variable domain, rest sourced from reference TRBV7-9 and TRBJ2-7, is DTGVSQNPRHKITKRGQNVTFRCDPISEHNRLYWYRQTLGQGPEFLTYFQNEAQLEKSRLLSDRFSAERPKGSFSTLEIQRTEQGDSAMYLCASTPPAAGEAYEQYFGPGTRLTVT.

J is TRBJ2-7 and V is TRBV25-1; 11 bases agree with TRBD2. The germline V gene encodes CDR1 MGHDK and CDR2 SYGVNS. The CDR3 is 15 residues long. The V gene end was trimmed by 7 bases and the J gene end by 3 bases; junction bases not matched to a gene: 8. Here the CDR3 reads CASNPGLAGRYEQYF. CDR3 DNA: TGTGCCAGCAATCCCGGACTAGCGGGTCGCTACGAGCAGTACTTC.

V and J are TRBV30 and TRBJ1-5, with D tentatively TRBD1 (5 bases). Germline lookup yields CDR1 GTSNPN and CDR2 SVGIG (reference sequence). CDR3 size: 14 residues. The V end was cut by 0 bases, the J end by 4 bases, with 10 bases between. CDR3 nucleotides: TGTGCCTGGAGTGTAACAGGTTCTAATCAGCCCCAGCATTTT. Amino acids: CAWSVTGSNQPQHF.

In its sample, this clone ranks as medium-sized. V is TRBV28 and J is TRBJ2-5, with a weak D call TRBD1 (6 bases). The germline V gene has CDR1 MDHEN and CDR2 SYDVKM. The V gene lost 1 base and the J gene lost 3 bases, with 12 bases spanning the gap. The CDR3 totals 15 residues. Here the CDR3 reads CASSLSRRGKETQYF. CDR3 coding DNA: TGTGCCAGCAGTTTATCGCGCAGGGGTAAAGAGACCCAGTACTTC.

The CDR3: CASSRRRDINNSPLHF. CDR3 in DNA: TGTGCCAGCAGCCGTAGGCGGGACATTAATAATTCACCCCTCCACTTT. The chain has TRBV5-6 and TRBJ1-6, with D possibly being TRBD1 (6 bases). The CDR3 is 16 amino acids. The V gene's germline CDR1 is SGHDT and CDR2 YYEEEE. The V and J ends lost 4 bases and 5 bases respectively, with 16 bases between them.

CDR3 in amino acids: CASSQGEVEQYF. DNA for the CDR3: TGTGCCAGCAGCCAGGGGGAAGTCGAGCAGTACTTC. The chain carries TRBV7-9 and TRBJ2-7; TRBD1 aligns across 7 bases. The CDR3 contains 12 residues. Germline V CDR1 and CDR2: SEHNR, FQNEAQ (reference sequence). J was trimmed by 6 bases and V by 5 bases; bases with no gene match: 4.

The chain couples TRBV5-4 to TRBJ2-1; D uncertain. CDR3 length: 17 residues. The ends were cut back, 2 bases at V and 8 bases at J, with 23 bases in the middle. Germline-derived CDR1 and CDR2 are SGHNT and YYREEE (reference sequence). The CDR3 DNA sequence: TGTGCCAGCAGCTTCGGAAGGCTAGTGATCAACCAAGATGAGCAGTTCTTC. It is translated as CASSFGRLVINQDEQFF.

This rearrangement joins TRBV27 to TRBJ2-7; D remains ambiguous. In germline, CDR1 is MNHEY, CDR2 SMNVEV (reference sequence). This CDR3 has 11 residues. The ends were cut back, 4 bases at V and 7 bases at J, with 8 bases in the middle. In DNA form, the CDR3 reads TGTGCCAGCAGTTCCCCCACTGAGCAGTACTTC. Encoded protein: CASSSPTEQYF.

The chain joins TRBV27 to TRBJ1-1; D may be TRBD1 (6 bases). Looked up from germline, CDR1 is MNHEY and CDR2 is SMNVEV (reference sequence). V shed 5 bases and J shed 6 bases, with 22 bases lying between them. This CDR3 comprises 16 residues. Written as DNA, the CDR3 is TGTGCCAGCAGTGTCACTCCCGGGACGGGGGGCGCTGAAGCTTTCTTT. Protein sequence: CASSVTPGTGGAEAFF.

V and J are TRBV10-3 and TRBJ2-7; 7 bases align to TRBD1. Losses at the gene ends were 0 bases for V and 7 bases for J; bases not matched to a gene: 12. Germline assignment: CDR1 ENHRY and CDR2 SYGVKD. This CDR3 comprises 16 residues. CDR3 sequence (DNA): TGTGCCATCAGTGAGTCGACCCTCAGACAGGGTGGAGAGCAGTACTTC. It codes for CAISESTLRQGGEQYF.

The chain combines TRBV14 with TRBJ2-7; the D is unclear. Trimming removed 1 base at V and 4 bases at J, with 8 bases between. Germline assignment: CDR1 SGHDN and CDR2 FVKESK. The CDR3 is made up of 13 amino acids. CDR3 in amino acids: CASSQGLTYEQYF. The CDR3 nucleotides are TGTGCCAGCAGCCAAGGTTTGACTTACGAGCAGTACTTC.

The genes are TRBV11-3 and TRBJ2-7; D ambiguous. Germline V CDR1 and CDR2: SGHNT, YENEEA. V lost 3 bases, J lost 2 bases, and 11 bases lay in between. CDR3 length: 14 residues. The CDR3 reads CASSLTGSPYEQYF. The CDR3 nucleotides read TGTGCCAGCAGCTTGACCGGGTCCCCCTACGAGCAGTACTTC.

The CDR3 DNA sequence: TGCAGCGTTGTGGGACAGGCCGATGAGCAGTTCTTC. Translation: CSVVGQADEQFF. This chain links TRBV29-1 with TRBJ2-1; 8 nucleotides match TRBD1. Germline V gene sequence: CDR1 SQVTM, CDR2 ANQGSEA. CDR3 length: 12 residues. V was pared by 4 bases and J by 8 bases, with 4 bases of the junction left unmatched.

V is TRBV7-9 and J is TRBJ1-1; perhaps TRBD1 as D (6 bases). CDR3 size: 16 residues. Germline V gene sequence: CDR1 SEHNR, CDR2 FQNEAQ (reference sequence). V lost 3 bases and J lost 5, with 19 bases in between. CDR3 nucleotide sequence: TGTGCCAGCAGCTTCGCCCTAGGCCTTCAGGGGACTGAAGCTTTCTTT. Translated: CASSFALGLQGTEAFF.

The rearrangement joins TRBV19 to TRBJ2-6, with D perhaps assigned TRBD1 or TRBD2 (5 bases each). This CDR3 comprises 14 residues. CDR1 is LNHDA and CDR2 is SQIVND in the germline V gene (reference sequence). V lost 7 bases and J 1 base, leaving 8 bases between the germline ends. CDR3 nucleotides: TGTGCCAGTAAGAGGGGATCTGGGGCCAACGTCCTGACTTTC. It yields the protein CASKRGSGANVLTF.

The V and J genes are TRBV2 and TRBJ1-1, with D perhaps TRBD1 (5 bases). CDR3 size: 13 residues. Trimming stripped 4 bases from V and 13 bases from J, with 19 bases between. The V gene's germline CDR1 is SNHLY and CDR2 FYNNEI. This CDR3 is CASSVTANFLGFF. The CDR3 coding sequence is TGTGCCAGCAGTGTGACAGCAAACTTTCTGGGTTTCTTT.

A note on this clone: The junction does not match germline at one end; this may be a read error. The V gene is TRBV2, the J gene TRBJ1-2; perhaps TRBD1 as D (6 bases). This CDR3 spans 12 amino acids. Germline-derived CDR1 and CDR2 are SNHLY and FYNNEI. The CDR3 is CASSEALGQRFF. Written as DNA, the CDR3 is TGTGCCAGCAGTGAAGCTCTGGGACAACGCTTCTTC.

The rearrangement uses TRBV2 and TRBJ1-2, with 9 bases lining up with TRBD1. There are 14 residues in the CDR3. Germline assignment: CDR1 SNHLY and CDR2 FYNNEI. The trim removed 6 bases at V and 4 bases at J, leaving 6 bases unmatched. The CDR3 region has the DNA TGTGCCAGCAGGACAGGGGGTTCGGCCTATGGCTACACCTTC. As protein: CASRTGGSAYGYTF.

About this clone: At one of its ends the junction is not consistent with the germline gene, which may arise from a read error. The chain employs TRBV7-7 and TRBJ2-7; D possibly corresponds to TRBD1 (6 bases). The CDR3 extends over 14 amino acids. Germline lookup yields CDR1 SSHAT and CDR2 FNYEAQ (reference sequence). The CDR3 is CASSDGQRTYEQYF. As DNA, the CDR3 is TGTGCTAGCAGCGACGGACAGAGAACCTACGAGCAGTACTTC.